These 13 T cell receptor beta chains share one sample of origin, sequenced in a study of T-cell reconstitution after alpha-beta-depleted transplantation in children (dated by TCRdb to about 2016). To prepare the library, PCR was applied. TCRdb records Illumina HiSeq 2500 as the sequencer. Molecular barcoding was employed in the preparation of TCR libraries, with unique molecular identifiers being used to normalize TCRbeta repertoire quantification. In TCRdb, the public reads were trimmed at Q25 with fastp and aligned with MiXCR, with productive beta chains retained. Identical CDR3 protein sequences are pooled into one entry, listed with their most common genes and DNA. A total of around 200,000 distinct CDR3 sequences appear in this sample, approximately 7% of them only once. 3% to 3.5% of the sample is taken by the ten largest. The sample in question was PBMCs from the stem cell graft donor, obtained from the stem cell graft. Every receptor here comes from a human donor who donated a stem cell graft to a child with Wiskott-Aldrich syndrome.

In its sample, this clonotype was seen many times. This chain uses TRBV5-1 with TRBJ2-5; 7 bases align to TRBD1. Germline lookup yields CDR1 SGHRS and CDR2 YFSETQ. V lost 4 bases to trimming and J lost 4 bases; unmatched junction nucleotides: 10. The CDR3 is 15 amino acids. The CDR3 here is CASSTSTGWGETQYF. CDR3 sequence (DNA): TGCGCCAGCAGCACCTCGACAGGGTGGGGAGAGACCCAGTACTTC.

Comments on this clonotype: This may come from a read error, since a much larger clone is one base off. The CDR3, as DNA: TGTGCCAGCAGTTCCTCGTCGGAGATTCATAAGCCCCAGCATTTT. Translation gives CASSSSSEIHKPQHF. The chain carries TRBV28 and TRBJ1-5; D remains unclear. Germline CDR1 is MDHEN and CDR2 is SYDVKM. Trimming shortened V by 4 bases and J by 8 bases, and 18 bases separated the two germline ends. The CDR3 has 15 residues.

The genes are TRBV20-1 and TRBJ1-5, with D perhaps matching TRBD1 (6 bases). Trimming took off 3 bases at V and 7 bases at J, with 16 bases between the two ends. This CDR3 contains 14 residues. Per the germline V gene, CDR1 is DFQATT and CDR2 is SNEGSKA (reference sequence). The CDR3 here is CSARAGTPKQPQHF. The CDR3 bases are TGCAGTGCTAGGGCCGGGACACCAAAACAGCCCCAGCATTTT.

This clonotype appeared many times. This chain connects TRBV12-3 or TRBV12-4 to TRBJ1-5; no clear D gene. The V end was cut by 5 bases, the J end by 4 bases, with 15 bases between. The length of the CDR3 is 15 residues. The CDR3 region is CASSTRTLQNQPQHF. The DNA of the CDR3 is TGTGCCAGCAGTACCAGGACCCTACAGAATCAGCCCCAGCATTTT.

This clonotype was observed at least ten times. The CDR3 region has the DNA TGTGCCAGCAGCTTAGGGGACAGATTCGACGGGGAGCTGTTTTTT. Translating gives CASSLGDRFDGELFF. The genes are TRBV7-2 and TRBJ2-2; 7 nucleotides align to TRBD1. The CDR3 contains 15 residues. The V segment lost 1 base and the J segment 7 bases; nucleotides outside the gene matches: 6. Germline V gene sequence: CDR1 SGHTA, CDR2 FQGNSA.

In its sample, this clonotype was seen many times. The genes are TRBV7-7 and TRBJ2-7; TRBD1 aligns across 9 bases. Germline V CDR1 and CDR2: SSHAT, FNYEAQ (reference sequence). The CDR3 sequence is 15 residues long. After removal of 5 bases from V and 1 base from J, the junction contained 6 bases not matched to a gene. The chain's CDR3 is CASSEQQGASYEQYF. DNA of the CDR3: TGTGCCAGCAGCGAACAACAGGGGGCTTCCTACGAGCAGTACTTC. Full variable domain (outside the CDR3, taken from reference TRBV7-7 and TRBJ2-7): GAGVSQSPRYKVTKRGQDVTLRCDPISSHATLYWYQQALGQGPEFLTYFNYEAQPDKSGLPSDRFSAERPEGSISTLTIQRTEQRDSAMYRCASSEQQGASYEQYFGPGTRLTVT.

The V call is TRBV11-2, the J call TRBJ2-6; D possibly corresponds to TRBD1 (6 bases). Germline CDR1 reads SGHAT; CDR2 reads FQNNGV. Trimming took 7 bases from V and 0 from J, leaving 19 bases between them. The CDR3 runs to 18 residues. The CDR3, as DNA: TGTGCCAGCACCCCTTTATCCGGGACACCCTCTGGGGCCAACGTCCTGACTTTC. It translates to CASTPLSGTPSGANVLTF. Supplemented by reference TRBV11-2 and TRBJ2-6, the full variable domain reads EAGVAQSPRYKIIEKRQSVAFWCNPISGHATLYWYQQILGQGPKLLIQFQNNGVVDDSQLPKDRFSAERLKGVDSTLKIQPAKLEDSAVYLCASTPLSGTPSGANVLTFGAGSRLTVL.

This clonotype was found a few times. This chain's CDR3 is CASSPGTSGGKAINEQFF. Here the CDR3 DNA reads TGTGCCAGCAGCCCCGGGACTAGCGGGGGCAAGGCGATCAATGAGCAGTTCTTC. The chain recombines TRBV11-2 with TRBJ2-1, with 14 positions matching TRBD2. This CDR3 is built from 18 residues. V was clipped by 5 bases and J by 6 bases; unmatched bases: 12. Germline V gene lookup returns CDR1 SGHAT and CDR2 FQNNGV.

This clonotype has ten or more counts. The chain is built from TRBV6-5 and TRBJ2-1, with 12 bases lining up with TRBD2. The junction had 12 bases not matched to a gene; V was cut back by 5 bases and J by 4 bases. The CDR3 contains 18 residues. Germline V CDR1 and CDR2: MNHEY, SVGAGI. The CDR3 DNA sequence: TGTGCCAGCAGTCCTATCCGGTTGACTAGCGGGAGTTACAATGAGCAGTTCTTC. Translated: CASSPIRLTSGSYNEQFF.

The chain uses TRBV18 and TRBJ2-3; 10 bases are a match to TRBD1. Germline V CDR1 and CDR2: KGHSH, LQKENI. V was clipped by 6 bases and J by 4 bases; unmatched bases: 10. This CDR3 contains 16 residues. Here the CDR3 reads CASSHRDRGQADTQYF. CDR3 DNA sequence: TGTGCCAGCTCCCACCGGGACAGGGGTCAAGCAGATACGCAGTATTTT.

The table lists this clonotype with many counts. This rearrangement joins TRBV20-1 to TRBJ2-5; tentatively, D is TRBD2 (5 bases). The germline V gene encodes CDR1 DFQATT and CDR2 SNEGSKA (reference sequence). With 3 bases removed from V and 0 bases from J, the gap between germline ends came to 11 bases. CDR3 size: 14 residues. CDR3 amino acids: CSASGRVNQETQYF. The CDR3, as DNA: TGCAGTGCTAGTGGGCGGGTAAACCAAGAGACCCAGTACTTC.

This clonotype was counted only a few times. The chain carries TRBV7-9 and TRBJ1-4, with 7 bases aligning to TRBD1. The J segment lost 5 bases and the V segment lost 5 bases, leaving 5 bases of the junction unmatched. This CDR3 is built from 14 residues. CDR1 and CDR2 (germline): SEHNR, FQNEAQ (reference sequence). CDR3 region: CASSQSQGNEKLFF. For the CDR3, the DNA is TGTGCCAGCAGCCAATCACAGGGGAATGAAAAACTGTTTTTT.

The rearrangement joins TRBV11-3 to TRBJ2-3; D remains ambiguous. This CDR3 is 13 amino acids long. Looked up from germline, CDR1 is SGHNT and CDR2 is YENEEA. The V end was cut by 5 bases, the J end by 3 bases, with 9 bases between. CDR3 loop: CASSPHFTDTQYF. The CDR3 DNA sequence: TGTGCCAGCAGCCCTCACTTTACAGATACGCAGTATTTT.